Below, 17 T cell receptor beta chains from the same sample are listed, as sequenced in a study of molecular identifiers for immune sequencing clone quantification. TCRdb passed the PCR reads through MiXCR, listing each CDR3 protein once. Of some 320,000 distinct CDR3 sequences in the sample, around 21% were seen once. Source material: naive CD8+ T cells from blood, with Jurkat cell RNA spiked in. Subset noted: FACS-sorted CD8+CD4-CCR7+CD45RA+ naive T cells. Every receptor here comes from a human donor in good health. Some libraries in this study had Jurkat cell RNA spiked in.

The chain uses TRBV6-2 or TRBV6-3 and TRBJ2-3; 10 nucleotides line up with TRBD2. The CDR3 sequence is 17 residues long. Germline values: CDR1 MNHEY, CDR2 SVGEGT. J lost 3 bases, V lost 5 bases, and 11 bases had no gene match. CDR3 bases: TGTGCCAGCAGTACACTAGGACTAGCGGAAATAACAGATACGCAGTATTTT. This sequence encodes CASSTLGLAEITDTQYF.

Many counts were recorded for this clonotype. The CDR3 protein is CASSLGSGTGADTQYF. The CDR3 DNA reads TGTGCCAGCAGCTTGGGATCCGGGACAGGGGCAGATACGCAGTATTTT. The chain combines TRBV5-6 with TRBJ2-3; 10 bases are shared with TRBD1. This CDR3 is 16 amino acids long. Germline V gene lookup returns CDR1 SGHDT and CDR2 YYEEEE. With V trimmed by 0 bases and J by 4 bases, 5 bases remained unmatched.

Concerning this clonotype itself: This clone may be a read error of a much larger clone one base away. The CDR3 DNA follows: TGCGCCAGCAGCCAAGTCACGGGGAGGTCCCAGCATTTT. This sequence encodes CASSQVTGRSQHF. The chain links TRBV4-3 to TRBJ1-5, with D uncertain. Germline V gene sequence: CDR1 LGHNA, CDR2 YSLEER. V was pared by 1 base and J by 11 bases, with 12 bases between. The CDR3 length is 13 residues.

This clonotype was picked up many times. CDR3 sequence reads: CASSQARGSGETQYF. The CDR3 nucleotides read TGCGCCAGCAGCCAAGCCCGGGGGAGCGGCGAGACCCAGTACTTC. J is TRBJ2-5 and V is TRBV4-3, with a tentative D call TRBD2 (6 bases). The CDR3 length is 15 residues. The germline gives CDR1 LGHNA, CDR2 YSLEER. Trimming shortened V by 1 base and J by 5 bases, and 14 bases separated the two germline ends.

As regards this clonotype: Being one base from a much bigger clone, this may be a read error. The rearrangement links TRBV28 to TRBJ2-5; a weak D match, TRBD2 (6 bases). Germline V gene sequence: CDR1 MDHEN, CDR2 SYDVKM. The V end was cut by 8 bases, the J end by 14 bases, with 18 bases between. The CDR3 has 11 amino acids. The CDR3 spells CASAFGTQLYF. The CDR3 coding sequence is TGTGCCAGCGCCTTCGGGACTCAGCTCTACTTC.

V is TRBV27 and J is TRBJ2-2; D gene uncertain. V dropped 8 bases and J dropped 4 bases, with 8 bases sitting between them. The CDR3 spans 12 residues. From germline, CDR1 is MNHEY and CDR2 SMNVEV (reference sequence). The CDR3 DNA sequence: TGTGCCAGCGGGTGGGGCACCGGGGAGCTGTTTTTT. This codes for CASGWGTGELFF.

The V call is TRBV2, the J call TRBJ2-7; D possibly corresponds to TRBD2 (6 bases). CDR1 and CDR2 (germline): SNHLY, FYNNEI. Trimming pared 6 bases from V and 3 bases from J, leaving 12 bases between. CDR3 size: 13 residues. The CDR3 here is CASSTGLNYEQYF. CDR3 bases: TGTGCCAGCAGCACGGGACTTAACTACGAGCAGTACTTC.

This clonotype was recorded many times. This chain joins TRBV9 and TRBJ2-3; tentatively, D is TRBD2 (5 bases). Per germline, CDR1 SGDLS and CDR2 YYNGEE. V lost 3 bases to trimming and J lost 2 bases, with 13 bases between them. This CDR3 is built from 15 residues. CDR3 sequence (DNA): TGTGCCAGCAGCGGGAGCGGAGCGGCCACAGATACGCAGTATTTT. Translating gives CASSGSGAATDTQYF.

This clonotype occurred many times. The J gene is TRBJ2-1, the V gene TRBV7-2; TRBD1 is a possible D gene (6 bases). V lost 1 base to trimming and J lost 3 bases, with 13 bases between them. The CDR3 extends over 16 amino acids. Germline CDR1 SGHTA, CDR2 FQGNSA. The CDR3 loop reads CASSLDGTLFYNEQFF. The CDR3 DNA reads TGTGCCAGCAGCTTAGACGGGACACTGTTCTACAATGAGCAGTTCTTC.

This clonotype has only a few counts. The genes are TRBV18 and TRBJ2-1; no clear D gene. Trimming removed 1 base at V and 2 bases at J, with 6 bases between. The CDR3 covers 14 residues. Germline loops: CDR1 KGHSH, CDR2 LQKENI. The CDR3 is CASSPLGAYNEQFF. The DNA of the CDR3 is TGTGCCAGCTCACCACTCGGCGCCTACAATGAGCAGTTCTTC.

This clonotype was seen repeatedly, ten times or more. The chain is built from TRBV20-1 and TRBJ2-3; the match to TRBD2 covers 8 bases. This CDR3 is built from 16 residues. J gave up 4 bases and V 0 bases, and 9 bases lay outside the gene matches. Germline CDR1 and CDR2: DFQATT and SNEGSKA (reference sequence). Here the CDR3 reads CSAREIAGLSPDTQYF. For the CDR3, the DNA is TGCAGTGCTAGAGAGATAGCGGGATTGTCTCCAGATACGCAGTATTTT.

About this clonotype itself: A read error may be the cause here, since a much bigger clone is one base away. The chain recombines TRBV7-6 with TRBJ2-5; 12 bases line up with TRBD2. The germline CDR1 and CDR2 sequences are SGHVS and FNYEAQ. The length of the CDR3 is 17 residues. The CDR3: CASGLNLAGGYQETQYF. In DNA form, the CDR3 reads TGTGCCAGCGGCTTAAACCTAGCGGGAGGGTATCAAGAGACCCAGTACTTC.

For this clonotype: A much bigger clone sits one base away, suggesting this may be a read error. DNA of the CDR3: TGTGCCAGCGGCCAAGAGATGAGTGCGAACTACGAGCAGTACTTC. Amino acid sequence: CASGQEMSANYEQYF. The V call is TRBV4-2, the J call TRBJ2-7; D not certain. CDR1 LGHNA and CDR2 YNFKEQ come from the germline V gene. This CDR3 has 15 amino acids.

This clonotype was observed a single time. With a much larger clone just one base away, this may be a read error. This chain joins TRBV7-2 and TRBJ2-1; 11 bases map to TRBD2. The CDR3 covers 19 residues. Germline loops: CDR1 SGHTA, CDR2 FQGNSA. Trimming removed 1 base from V and 0 bases from J; junction bases left unmatched: 8. CDR3 sequence: CASSLEALAGVRSYNEQFF. The DNA for the CDR3 is TGTGCCAGCAGCTTAGAGGCACTAGCGGGGGTTCGCTCCTACAATGAGCAGTTCTTC.

This clonotype was seen repeatedly, ten times or more. The genes are TRBV4-3 and TRBJ2-7; 10 bases are shared with TRBD1. V gave up 1 base and J gave up 4 bases; unmatched junction bases: 4. The CDR3 is made up of 15 amino acids. Germline values: CDR1 LGHNA, CDR2 YSLEER. Here the CDR3 reads CASSQGRTGGYEQYF. The CDR3 bases are TGCGCCAGCAGCCAAGGTCGGACAGGGGGTTACGAGCAGTACTTC.

This clonotype was counted at least ten times. This sequence joins TRBV2 and TRBJ1-2; no reliable D call. Germline V gene data show CDR1 as SNHLY and CDR2 as FYNNEI. V was shortened by 8 bases and J by 3 bases, with 7 bases between the two germline ends. The CDR3 has 11 amino acids. The CDR3 sequence is CASYADYGYTF. The CDR3 DNA reads as TGTGCCAGCTATGCTGACTATGGCTACACCTTC.

There are many counts of this clonotype. The rearrangement links TRBV7-2 to TRBJ2-2; the D is unclear. Germline assignment: CDR1 SGHTA and CDR2 FQGNSA. The V and J ends lost 5 bases and 2 bases respectively, with 12 bases between them. This CDR3 region has 15 residues. CDR3 amino acids: CASSRTDFNTGELFF. The CDR3 DNA reads TGTGCCAGCAGCCGAACCGACTTCAACACCGGGGAGCTGTTTTTT.